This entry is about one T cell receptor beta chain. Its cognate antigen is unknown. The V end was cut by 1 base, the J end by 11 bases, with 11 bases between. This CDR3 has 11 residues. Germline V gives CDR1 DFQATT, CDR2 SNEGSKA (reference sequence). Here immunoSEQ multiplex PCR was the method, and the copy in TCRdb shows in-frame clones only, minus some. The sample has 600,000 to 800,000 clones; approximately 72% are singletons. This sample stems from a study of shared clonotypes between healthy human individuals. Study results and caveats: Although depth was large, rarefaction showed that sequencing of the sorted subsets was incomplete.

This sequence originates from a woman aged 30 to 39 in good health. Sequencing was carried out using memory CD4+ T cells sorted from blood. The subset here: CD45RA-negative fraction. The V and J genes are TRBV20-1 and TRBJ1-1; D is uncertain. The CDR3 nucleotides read TGCAGTGCTAGAGTCCCCCAAAGGGCTTTCTTT. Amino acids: CSARVPQRAFF.